What follows are 11 T cell receptor beta chains derived from one specimen sequenced in a study of CD8 T cells in Susac syndrome. Random hexamers were used to reverse transcribe an amount of about 0.45 to 1 ug RNA. TCRdb re-analysed the immunoSEQ multiplex PCR reads in MiXCR, keeping a single row per CDR3 protein. The sample contains more than 100,000 distinct CDR3 sequences, nearly 95% of which appear only once. The sample taken for sequencing was CD4+ T cells from PBMCs. These receptors all stem from a human donor in good health.

This clonotype was found a few times. The V gene is TRBV12-3 or TRBV12-4, the J gene TRBJ2-2; D ambiguous. Trimming stripped 1 base from V and 5 bases from J, with 8 bases between. The CDR3 runs 14 residues. The CDR3 DNA is TGTGCCAGCAGTTTAGAGCGAGGTACCGGGGAGCTGTTTTTT. Translating gives CASSLERGTGELFF.

V gene TRBV28 combines with J gene TRBJ2-5; D remains unclear. The CDR3 is made up of 13 amino acids. The V gene's germline CDR1 is MDHEN and CDR2 SYDVKM. Deletions cut 8 bases from V and 2 bases from J, with 12 bases between. Here the CDR3 reads CASRRGSQETQYF. DNA of the CDR3: TGTGCCAGCCGCCGCGGATCGCAAGAGACCCAGTACTTC.

The gene calls are TRBV5-1 and TRBJ2-1; D not resolved. The CDR3 is 12 residues long. Trimming pared 4 bases from V and 6 bases from J, leaving 8 bases between. Germline values: CDR1 SGHRS, CDR2 YFSETQ. The DNA for the CDR3 is TGCGCCAGCAGCCTCCTAGTCAATGAGCAGTTCTTC. As protein: CASSLLVNEQFF.

This clonotype was observed a single time. This chain connects TRBV4-1 to TRBJ2-7; TRBD2 matches 7 bases. This CDR3 region has 16 residues. V was clipped by 1 base and J by 1 base; unmatched bases: 7. The germline CDR1 and CDR2 sequences are MGHRA and YSYEKL. CDR3 protein: CASSQAPGTTSYEQYF. CDR3 nucleotide sequence: TGCGCCAGCAGCCAAGCCCCCGGGACTACATCCTACGAGCAGTACTTC.

V is TRBV2 and J is TRBJ1-4, with 9 bases lining up with TRBD1. V shed 6 bases, J shed 4 bases, and the junction held 3 bases outside the gene matches. This CDR3 has 14 amino acids. The germline gives CDR1 SNHLY, CDR2 FYNNEI. The CDR3 nucleotides read TGTGCCAGCAGATACAGGGGGCTTAATGAAAAACTGTTTTTT. This sequence encodes CASRYRGLNEKLFF.

The chain links TRBV28 to TRBJ2-1; 9 nucleotides agree with TRBD1. After removal of 5 bases from V and 6 bases from J, the junction contained 8 bases not matched to a gene. CDR1 is MDHEN, CDR2 SYDVKM, per germline. The CDR3 length is 15 residues. The CDR3 is CASSPGDRVSNEQFF. CDR3 DNA: TGTGCCAGCAGTCCAGGGGACAGGGTTAGCAATGAGCAGTTCTTC.

The chain joins TRBV7-2 to TRBJ1-1; D is uncertain. Germline V gives CDR1 SGHTA, CDR2 FQGNSA. Trimming pared 1 base from V and 0 bases from J, leaving 9 bases between. The CDR3 is 15 residues long. The CDR3 sequence: CASSLERSVNTEAFF. CDR3 in DNA: TGTGCCAGCAGCTTAGAGAGGAGTGTGAACACTGAAGCTTTCTTT.

The chain links TRBV7-9 to TRBJ2-6, with 7 positions matching TRBD1. In germline, CDR1 is SEHNR, CDR2 FQNEAQ (reference sequence). This CDR3 is 19 amino acids long. Unmatched junction bases numbered 9, after V lost 1 base and J lost 0 bases. CDR3 DNA sequence: TGTGCCAGCAGCTTAGGGGGGACAGATTCCTACTCTGGGGCCAACGTCCTGACTTTC. Protein product: CASSLGGTDSYSGANVLTF.

Only one count was recorded for this clonotype. This sequence joins TRBV11-2 and TRBJ2-1; D is unresolved. CDR1 and CDR2 (germline): SGHAT, FQNNGV. There are 11 residues in the CDR3. Trimming cost V 3 bases and J 11 bases, with 8 bases left between them. The CDR3 protein is CASSFQRQQFF. CDR3 coding DNA: TGTGCCAGCAGCTTCCAACGGCAGCAGTTCTTC.

This clonotype occurred a few times. V gene TRBV7-2 combines with J gene TRBJ2-2; D is uncertain. V was pared by 5 bases and J by 3 bases, with 4 bases between. The CDR3 is made up of 12 amino acids. Germline V gives CDR1 SGHTA, CDR2 FQGNSA. The CDR3, as DNA: TGTGCCAGCAGCACGGACACCGGGGAGCTGTTTTTT. Translation gives CASSTDTGELFF.

The chain employs TRBV29-1 and TRBJ2-5, with D tentatively TRBD2 (6 bases). The V end was cut by 4 bases, the J end by 3 bases, with 12 bases between. The CDR3 has 13 residues. The germline V gene has CDR1 SQVTM and CDR2 ANQGSEA. The CDR3 protein is CSVAPRLEETQYF. CDR3 in DNA: TGCAGCGTTGCGCCTCGACTAGAAGAGACCCAGTACTTC. The full variable domain, completed using reference TRBV29-1 and TRBJ2-5, is SAVISQKPSRDICQRGTSLTIQCQVDSQVTMMFWYRQQPGQSLTLIATANQGSEATYESGFVIDKFPISRPNLTFSTLTVSNMSPEDSSIYLCSVAPRLEETQYFGPGTRLLVL.